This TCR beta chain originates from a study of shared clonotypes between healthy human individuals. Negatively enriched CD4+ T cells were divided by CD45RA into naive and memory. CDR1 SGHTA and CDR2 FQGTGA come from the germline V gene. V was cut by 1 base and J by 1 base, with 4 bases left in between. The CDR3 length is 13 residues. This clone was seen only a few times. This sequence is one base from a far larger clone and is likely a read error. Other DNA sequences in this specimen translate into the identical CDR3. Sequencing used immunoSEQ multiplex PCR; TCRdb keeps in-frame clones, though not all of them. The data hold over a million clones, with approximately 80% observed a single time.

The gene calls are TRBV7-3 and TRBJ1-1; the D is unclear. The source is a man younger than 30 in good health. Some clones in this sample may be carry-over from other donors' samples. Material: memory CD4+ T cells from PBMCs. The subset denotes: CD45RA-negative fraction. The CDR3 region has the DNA TGTGCCAGCAGCTTAAGGGGGAACACTGAAGCTTTCTTT. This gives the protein CASSLRGNTEAFF. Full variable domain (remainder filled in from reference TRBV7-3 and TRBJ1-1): GAGVSQTPSNKVTEKGKYVELRCDPISGHTALYWYRQSLGQGPEFLIYFQGTGAADDSGLPNDRFFAVRPEGSVSTLKIQRTERGDSAVYLCASSLRGNTEAFFGQGTRLTVV.